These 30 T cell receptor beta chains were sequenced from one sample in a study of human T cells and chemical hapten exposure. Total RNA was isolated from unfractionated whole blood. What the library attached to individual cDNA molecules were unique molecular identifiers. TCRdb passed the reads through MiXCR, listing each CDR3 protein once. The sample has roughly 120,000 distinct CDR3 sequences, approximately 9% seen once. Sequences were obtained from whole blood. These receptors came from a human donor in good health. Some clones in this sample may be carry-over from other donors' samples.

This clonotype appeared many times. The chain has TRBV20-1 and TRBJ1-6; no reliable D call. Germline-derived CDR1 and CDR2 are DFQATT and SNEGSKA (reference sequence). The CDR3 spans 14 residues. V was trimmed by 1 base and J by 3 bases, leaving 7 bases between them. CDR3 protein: CSARVGVYNSPLHF. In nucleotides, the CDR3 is TGCAGTGCTAGAGTTGGGGTCTATAATTCACCCCTCCACTTT.

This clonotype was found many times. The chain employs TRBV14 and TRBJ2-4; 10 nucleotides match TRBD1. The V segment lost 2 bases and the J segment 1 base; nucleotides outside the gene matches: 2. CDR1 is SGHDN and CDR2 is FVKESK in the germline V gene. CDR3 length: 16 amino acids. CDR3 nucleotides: TGTGCCAGCAGCCAACGGACAGGGGGGGCCAAAAACATTCAGTACTTC. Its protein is CASSQRTGGAKNIQYF.

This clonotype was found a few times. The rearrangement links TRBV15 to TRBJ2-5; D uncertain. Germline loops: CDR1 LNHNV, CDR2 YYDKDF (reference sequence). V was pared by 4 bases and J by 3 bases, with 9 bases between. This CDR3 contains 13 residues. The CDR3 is CATSKREEETQYF. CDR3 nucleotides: TGTGCCACCAGCAAGAGAGAGGAAGAGACCCAGTACTTC.

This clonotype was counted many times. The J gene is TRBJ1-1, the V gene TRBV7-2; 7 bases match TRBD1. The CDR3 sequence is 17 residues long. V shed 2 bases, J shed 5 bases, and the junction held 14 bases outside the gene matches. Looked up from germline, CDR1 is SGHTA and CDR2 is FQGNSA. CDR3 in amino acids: CASSLPRGGDGVTEAFF. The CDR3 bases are TGTGCCAGCAGCTTACCCCGAGGGGGCGACGGGGTTACTGAAGCTTTCTTT.

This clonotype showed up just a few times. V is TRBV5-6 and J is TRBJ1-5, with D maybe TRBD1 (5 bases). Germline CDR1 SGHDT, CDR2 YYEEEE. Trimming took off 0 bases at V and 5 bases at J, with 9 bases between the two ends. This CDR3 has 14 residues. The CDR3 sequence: CASSLGDGDQPQHF. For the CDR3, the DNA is TGTGCCAGCAGCTTGGGGGACGGGGATCAGCCCCAGCATTTT.

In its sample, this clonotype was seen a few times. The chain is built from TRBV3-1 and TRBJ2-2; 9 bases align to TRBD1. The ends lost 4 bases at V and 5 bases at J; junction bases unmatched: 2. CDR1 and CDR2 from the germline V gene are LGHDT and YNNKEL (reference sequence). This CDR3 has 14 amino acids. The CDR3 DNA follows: TGTGCCAGCAGCCGACAGGGGGAGACCGGGGAGCTGTTTTTT. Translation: CASSRQGETGELFF.

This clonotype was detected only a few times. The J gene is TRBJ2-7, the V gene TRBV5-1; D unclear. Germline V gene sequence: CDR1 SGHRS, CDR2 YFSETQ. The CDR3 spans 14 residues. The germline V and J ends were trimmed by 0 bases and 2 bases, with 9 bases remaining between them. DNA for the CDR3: TGCGCCAGCAGCTTGGTAACTCACCCCTACGAGCAGTACTTC. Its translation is CASSLVTHPYEQYF.

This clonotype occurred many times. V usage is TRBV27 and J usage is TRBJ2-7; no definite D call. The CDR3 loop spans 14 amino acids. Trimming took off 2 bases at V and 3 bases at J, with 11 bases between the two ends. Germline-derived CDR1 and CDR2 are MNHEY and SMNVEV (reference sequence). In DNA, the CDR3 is TGTGCCAGCAGTTTAACCGTCGGAGTCTACGAGCAGTACTTC. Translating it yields CASSLTVGVYEQYF.

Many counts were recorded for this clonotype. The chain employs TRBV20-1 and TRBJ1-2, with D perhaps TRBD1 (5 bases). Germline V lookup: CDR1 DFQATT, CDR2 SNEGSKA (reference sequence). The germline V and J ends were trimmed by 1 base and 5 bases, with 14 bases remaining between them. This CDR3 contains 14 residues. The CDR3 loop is CSARVEGARYGYTF. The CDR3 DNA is TGCAGTGCTAGAGTAGAAGGGGCGCGGTATGGCTACACCTTC.

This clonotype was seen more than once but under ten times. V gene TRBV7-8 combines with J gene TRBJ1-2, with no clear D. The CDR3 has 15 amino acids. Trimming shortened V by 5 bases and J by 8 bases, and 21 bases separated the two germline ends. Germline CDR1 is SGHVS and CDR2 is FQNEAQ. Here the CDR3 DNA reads TGTGCCAGCAGCCCCAACCGTGACGTCCTTTGGGGCTACACCTTC. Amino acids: CASSPNRDVLWGYTF.

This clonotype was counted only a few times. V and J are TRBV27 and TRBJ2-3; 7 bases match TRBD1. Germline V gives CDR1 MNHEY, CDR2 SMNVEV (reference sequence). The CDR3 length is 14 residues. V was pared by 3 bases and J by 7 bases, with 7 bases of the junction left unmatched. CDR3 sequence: CASSLGQGQYTQYF. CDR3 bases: TGTGCCAGCAGTTTGGGGCAGGGACAGTATACGCAGTATTTT.

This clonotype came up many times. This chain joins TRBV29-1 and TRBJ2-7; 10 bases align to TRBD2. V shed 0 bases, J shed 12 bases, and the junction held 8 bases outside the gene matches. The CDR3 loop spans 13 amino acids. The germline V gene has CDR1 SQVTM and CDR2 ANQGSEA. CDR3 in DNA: TGCAGCGTTGAAGAGGCTGCTAGCGGGAGACCGTACTTC. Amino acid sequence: CSVEEAASGRPYF.

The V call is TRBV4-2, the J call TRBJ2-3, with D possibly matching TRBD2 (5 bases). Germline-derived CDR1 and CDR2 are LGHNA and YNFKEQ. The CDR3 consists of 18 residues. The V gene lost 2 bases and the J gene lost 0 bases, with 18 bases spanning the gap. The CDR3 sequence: CASSQTPGSGDSTDTQYF. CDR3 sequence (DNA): TGTGCCAGCAGCCAAACCCCGGGCAGCGGTGATAGCACAGATACGCAGTATTTT.

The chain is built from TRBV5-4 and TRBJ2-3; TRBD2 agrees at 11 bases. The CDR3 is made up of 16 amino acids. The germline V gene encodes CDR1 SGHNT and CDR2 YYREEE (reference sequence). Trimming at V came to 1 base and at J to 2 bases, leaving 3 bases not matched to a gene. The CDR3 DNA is TGTGCCAGCAGCTTGAAACTAGCGGGAGTCACAGATACGCAGTATTTT. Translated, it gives CASSLKLAGVTDTQYF.

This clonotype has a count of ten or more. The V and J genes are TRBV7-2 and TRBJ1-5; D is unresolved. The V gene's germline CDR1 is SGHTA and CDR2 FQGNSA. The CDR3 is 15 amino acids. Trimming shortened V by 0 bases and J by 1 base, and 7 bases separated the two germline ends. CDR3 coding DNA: TGTGCCAGCAGCTTAGCCGCAGGAAGCAATCAGCCCCAGCATTTT. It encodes CASSLAAGSNQPQHF.

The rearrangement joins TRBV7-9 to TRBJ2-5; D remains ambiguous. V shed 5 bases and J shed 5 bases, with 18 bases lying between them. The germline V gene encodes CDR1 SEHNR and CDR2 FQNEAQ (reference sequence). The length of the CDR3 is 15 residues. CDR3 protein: CASSEPGPQAETQYF. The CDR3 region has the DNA TGTGCCAGCAGCGAACCGGGCCCCCAGGCCGAGACCCAGTACTTC.

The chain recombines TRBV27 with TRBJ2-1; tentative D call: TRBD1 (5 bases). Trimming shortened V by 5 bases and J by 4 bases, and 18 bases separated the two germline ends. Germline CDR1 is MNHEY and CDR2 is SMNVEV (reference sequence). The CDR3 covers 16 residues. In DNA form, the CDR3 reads TGTGCCAGCAGTCCGTATTCATTAGGGGAATACAATGAGCAGTTCTTC. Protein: CASSPYSLGEYNEQFF.

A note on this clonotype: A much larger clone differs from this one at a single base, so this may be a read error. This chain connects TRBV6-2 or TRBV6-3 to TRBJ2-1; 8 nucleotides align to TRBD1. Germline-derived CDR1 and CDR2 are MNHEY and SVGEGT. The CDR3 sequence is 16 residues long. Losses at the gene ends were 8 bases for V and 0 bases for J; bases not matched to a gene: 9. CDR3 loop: CASGTWTGSSYNEQFF. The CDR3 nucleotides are TGTGCCAGCGGTACTTGGACAGGGAGCTCCTACAATGAGCAGTTCTTC.

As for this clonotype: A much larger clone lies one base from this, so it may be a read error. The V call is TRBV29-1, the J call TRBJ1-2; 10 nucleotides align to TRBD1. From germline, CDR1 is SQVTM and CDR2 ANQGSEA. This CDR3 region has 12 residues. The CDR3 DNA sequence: TGCAGCGTTTCGGACAGGGGGGATGGCTACCCCTTC. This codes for CSVSDRGDGYPF.

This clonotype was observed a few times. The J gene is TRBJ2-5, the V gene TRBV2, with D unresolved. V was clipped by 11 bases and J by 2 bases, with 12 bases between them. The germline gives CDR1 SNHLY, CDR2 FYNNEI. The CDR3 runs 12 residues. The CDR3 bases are TGTGCCCGATATGGGATTCAAGAGACCCAGTACTTC. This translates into CARYGIQETQYF.

The CDR3 nucleotides read TGCAGCGTAGCTGCCGGCCACCATTCTTCCTACGAGCAGTACTTC. As protein: CSVAAGHHSSYEQYF. This chain connects TRBV29-1 to TRBJ2-7; D gene ambiguous. Deletions cut 6 bases from V and 1 base from J, with 19 bases between. In germline, CDR1 is SQVTM, CDR2 ANQGSEA. This CDR3 contains 15 residues.

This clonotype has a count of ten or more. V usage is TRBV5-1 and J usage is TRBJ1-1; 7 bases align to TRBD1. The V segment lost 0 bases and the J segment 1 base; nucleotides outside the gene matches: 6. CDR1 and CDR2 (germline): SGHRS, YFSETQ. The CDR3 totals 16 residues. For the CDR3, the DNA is TGCGCCAGCAGCTTGGGGGAGGGGGCTAAGAACACTGAAGCTTTCTTT. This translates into CASSLGEGAKNTEAFF.

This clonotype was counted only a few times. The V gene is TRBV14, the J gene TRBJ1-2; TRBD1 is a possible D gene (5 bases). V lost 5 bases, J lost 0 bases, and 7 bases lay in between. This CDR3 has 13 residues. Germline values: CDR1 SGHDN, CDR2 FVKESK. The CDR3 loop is CASSTGPNYGYTF. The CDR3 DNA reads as TGTGCCAGCAGCACGGGACCTAACTATGGCTACACCTTC.

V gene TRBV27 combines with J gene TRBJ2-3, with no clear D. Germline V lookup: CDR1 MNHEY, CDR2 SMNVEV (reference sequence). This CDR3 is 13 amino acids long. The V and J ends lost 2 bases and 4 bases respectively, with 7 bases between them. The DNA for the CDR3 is TGTGCCAGCAGTTTAGCAGATTCAGATACGCAGTATTTT. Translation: CASSLADSDTQYF.

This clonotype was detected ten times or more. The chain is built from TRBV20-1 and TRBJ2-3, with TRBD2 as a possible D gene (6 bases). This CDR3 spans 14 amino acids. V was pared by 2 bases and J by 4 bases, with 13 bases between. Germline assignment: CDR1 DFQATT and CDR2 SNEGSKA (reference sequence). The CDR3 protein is CSARYGGRADTQYF. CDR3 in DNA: TGCAGTGCTAGATACGGGGGTCGGGCAGATACGCAGTATTTT.

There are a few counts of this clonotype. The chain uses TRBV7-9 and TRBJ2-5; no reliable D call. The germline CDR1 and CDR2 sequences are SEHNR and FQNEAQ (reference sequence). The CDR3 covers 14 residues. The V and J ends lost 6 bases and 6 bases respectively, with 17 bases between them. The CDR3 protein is CASRGNESVQTQYF. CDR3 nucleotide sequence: TGTGCCAGCAGAGGTAACGAGAGTGTGCAGACCCAGTACTTC. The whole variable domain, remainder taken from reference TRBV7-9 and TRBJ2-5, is DTGVSQNPRHKITKRGQNVTFRCDPISEHNRLYWYRQTLGQGPEFLTYFQNEAQLEKSRLLSDRFSAERPKGSFSTLEIQRTEQGDSAMYLCASRGNESVQTQYFGPGTRLLVL.

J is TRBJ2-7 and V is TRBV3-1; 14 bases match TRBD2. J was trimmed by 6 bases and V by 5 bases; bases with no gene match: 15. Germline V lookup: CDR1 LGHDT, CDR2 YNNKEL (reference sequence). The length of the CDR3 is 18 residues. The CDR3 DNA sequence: TGTGCCAGCAGCGGGACTAGCGGGAGAACCCCGGGGAGGAGCGAGCAGTACTTC. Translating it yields CASSGTSGRTPGRSEQYF.

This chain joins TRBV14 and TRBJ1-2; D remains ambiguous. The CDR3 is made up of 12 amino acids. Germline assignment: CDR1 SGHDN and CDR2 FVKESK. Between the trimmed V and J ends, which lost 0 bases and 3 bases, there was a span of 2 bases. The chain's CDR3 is CASSQEYYGYTF. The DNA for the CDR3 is TGTGCCAGCAGCCAAGAGTACTATGGCTACACCTTC. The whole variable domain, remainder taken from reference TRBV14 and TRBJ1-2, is EAGVTQFPSHSVIEKGQTVTLRCDPISGHDNLYWYRRVMGKEIKFLLHFVKESKQDESGMPNNRFLAERTGGTYSTLKVQPAELEDSGVYFCASSQEYYGYTFGSGTRLTVV.

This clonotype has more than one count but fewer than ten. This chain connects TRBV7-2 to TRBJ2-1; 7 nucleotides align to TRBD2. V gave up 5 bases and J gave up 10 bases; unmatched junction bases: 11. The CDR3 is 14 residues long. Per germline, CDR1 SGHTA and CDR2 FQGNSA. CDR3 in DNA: TGTGCCAGCAGCGCAACACTAGCGAACTCCGAGCAGTTCTTC. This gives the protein CASSATLANSEQFF.

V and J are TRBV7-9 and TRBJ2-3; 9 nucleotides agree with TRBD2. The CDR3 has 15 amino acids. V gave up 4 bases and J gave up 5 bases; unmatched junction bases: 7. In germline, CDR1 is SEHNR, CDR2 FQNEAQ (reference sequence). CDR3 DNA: TGTGCCAGCAGCTCCTTAGCGGGAGTGTTAGATACGCAGTATTTT. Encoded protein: CASSSLAGVLDTQYF.